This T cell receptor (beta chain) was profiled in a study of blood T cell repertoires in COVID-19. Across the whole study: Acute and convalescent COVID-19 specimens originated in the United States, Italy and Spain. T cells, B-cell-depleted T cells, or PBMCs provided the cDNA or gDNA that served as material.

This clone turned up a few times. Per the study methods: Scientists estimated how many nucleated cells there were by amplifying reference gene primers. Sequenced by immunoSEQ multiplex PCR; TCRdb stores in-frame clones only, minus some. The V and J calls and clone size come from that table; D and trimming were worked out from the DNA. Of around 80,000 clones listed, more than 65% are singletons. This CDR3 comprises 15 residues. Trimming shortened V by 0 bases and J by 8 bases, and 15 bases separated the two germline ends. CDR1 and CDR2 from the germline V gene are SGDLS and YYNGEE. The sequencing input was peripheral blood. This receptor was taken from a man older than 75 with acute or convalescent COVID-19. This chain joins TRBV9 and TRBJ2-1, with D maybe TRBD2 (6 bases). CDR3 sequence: CASSVGGGVLDEQFF. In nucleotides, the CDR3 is TGTGCCAGCAGCGTAGGAGGAGGGGTTTTGGATGAGCAGTTCTTC.